The T cell receptor beta chain under discussion was sequenced for a study of blood T cell repertoires in COVID-19. About the study: From the United States, Italy and Spain came samples of acute and convalescent COVID-19. Nucleic acid was either cDNA or gDNA, and it came from T cells, B-cell-depleted T cells, or PBMCs.

Authors' data handling: How many nucleated cells were present was estimated from reference gene primer amplification. The method was immunoSEQ multiplex PCR; TCRdb's version includes in-frame clones alone and lacks a portion of them. V and J calls and clone size are as listed in that table; D and trimming were resolved from the DNA. The sample lists roughly 75,000 clones; about four fifths were seen once. The CDR3 covers 14 residues. Trimming left V 0 bases short and J 0 bases short, with 6 bases between. Germline assignment: CDR1 SGHDN and CDR2 FVKESK. The chain is built from TRBV14 and TRBJ2-7; D not certain. This TCR was recovered from a man aged 50-60 years with acute or convalescent COVID-19. The sample comprised peripheral blood. Here the CDR3 reads CASSQDRSSYEQYF. The CDR3 DNA reads as TGTGCCAGCAGCCAAGACAGGTCCTCCTACGAGCAGTACTTC.